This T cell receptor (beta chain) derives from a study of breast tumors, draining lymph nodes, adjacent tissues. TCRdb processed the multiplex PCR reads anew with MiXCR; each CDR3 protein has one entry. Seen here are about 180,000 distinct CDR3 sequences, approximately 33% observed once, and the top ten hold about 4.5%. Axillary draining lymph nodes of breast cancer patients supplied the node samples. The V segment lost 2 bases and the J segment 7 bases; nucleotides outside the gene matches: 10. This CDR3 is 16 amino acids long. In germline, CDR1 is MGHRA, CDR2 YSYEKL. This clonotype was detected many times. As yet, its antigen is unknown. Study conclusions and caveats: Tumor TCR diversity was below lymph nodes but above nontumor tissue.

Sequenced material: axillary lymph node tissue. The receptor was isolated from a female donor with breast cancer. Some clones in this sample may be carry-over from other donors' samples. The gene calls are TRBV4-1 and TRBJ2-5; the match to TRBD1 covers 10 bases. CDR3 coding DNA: TGCGCCAGCAGCCAAACGACAGGGGGCTTCGTAAGGACCCAGTACTTC. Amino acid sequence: CASSQTTGGFVRTQYF.